In this sample, the clone carrying this TCR beta chain turned up once. These data belong to a study of Ad26.COV2.S vaccination and SARS-CoV-2 variants. Some clones are missing from TCRdb's copy, which holds only in-frame ones; the method was immunoSEQ multiplex PCR. This table has about 320,000 clones, around 90% appearing once. This sample's treatment: roughly 20 received Ad26.COV2.S at low or high dose, single or two shots; about 5 received placebo; per-sample allocation not given. The study sampled participants on day 63 after the first vaccine or placebo injection. Germline CDR1 reads MNHEY; CDR2 reads SVGAGI. The germline V and J ends were trimmed by 9 bases and 4 bases, with 13 bases remaining between them. This CDR3 region has 13 residues.

V and J are TRBV6-5 and TRBJ2-1; TRBD1 might be the D (5 bases). The TCR was taken from a person aged 18-65 years who received the Ad26.COV2.S COVID-19 vaccine or a placebo. The material was peripheral blood, obtained in a trial of Ad26.COV2.S vaccine versus placebo. The CDR3 sequence: CASLRVSYNEQFF. CDR3 sequence (DNA): TGTGCCAGTCTCAGGGTCTCGTACAATGAGCAGTTCTTC.